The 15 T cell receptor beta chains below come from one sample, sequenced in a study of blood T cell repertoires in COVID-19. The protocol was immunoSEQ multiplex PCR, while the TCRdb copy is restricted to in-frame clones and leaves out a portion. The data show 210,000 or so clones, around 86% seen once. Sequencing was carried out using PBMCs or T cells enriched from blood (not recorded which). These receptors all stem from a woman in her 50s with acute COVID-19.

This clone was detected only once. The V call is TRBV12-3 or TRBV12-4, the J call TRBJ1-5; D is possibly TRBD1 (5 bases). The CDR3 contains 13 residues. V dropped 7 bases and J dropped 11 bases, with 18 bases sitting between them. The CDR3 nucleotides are TGTGCCAGCAAAGGGGCACCACTGACGTCCCAGCATTTT. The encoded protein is CASKGAPLTSQHF.

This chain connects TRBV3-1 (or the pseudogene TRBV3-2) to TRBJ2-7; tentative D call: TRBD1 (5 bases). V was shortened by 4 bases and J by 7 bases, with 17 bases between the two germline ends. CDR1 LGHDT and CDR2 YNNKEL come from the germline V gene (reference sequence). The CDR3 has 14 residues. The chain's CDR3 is CASSRLGPEKEQYF. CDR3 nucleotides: TGTGCCAGCAGCCGCCTGGGGCCCGAAAAGGAGCAGTACTTC.

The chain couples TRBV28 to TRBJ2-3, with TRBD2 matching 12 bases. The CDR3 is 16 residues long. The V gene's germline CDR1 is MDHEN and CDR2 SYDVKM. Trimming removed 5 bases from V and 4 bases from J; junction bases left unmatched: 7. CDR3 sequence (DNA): TGTGCCAGCAGTCCGCGGACTAGCGGGAAGGCAGATACGCAGTATTTT. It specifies CASSPRTSGKADTQYF.

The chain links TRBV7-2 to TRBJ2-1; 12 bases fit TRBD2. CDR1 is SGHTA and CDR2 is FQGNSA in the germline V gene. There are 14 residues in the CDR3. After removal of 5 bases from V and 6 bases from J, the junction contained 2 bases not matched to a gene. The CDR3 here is CASSRTSGINEQFF. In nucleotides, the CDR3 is TGTGCCAGCAGCCGGACTAGCGGGATCAATGAGCAGTTCTTC.

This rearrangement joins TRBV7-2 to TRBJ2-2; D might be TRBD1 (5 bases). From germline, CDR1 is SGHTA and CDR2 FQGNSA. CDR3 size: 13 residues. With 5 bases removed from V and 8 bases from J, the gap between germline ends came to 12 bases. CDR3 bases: TGTGCCAGCAGCAGGGGAAGAGAGGGGGAGCTGTTTTTT. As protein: CASSRGREGELFF.

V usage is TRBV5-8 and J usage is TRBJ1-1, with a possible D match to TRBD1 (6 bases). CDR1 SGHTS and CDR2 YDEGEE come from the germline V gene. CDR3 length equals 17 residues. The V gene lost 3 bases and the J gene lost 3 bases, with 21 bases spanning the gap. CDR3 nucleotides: TGTGCCAGCAGCTCCTTTGGACGGGGTGAGGGGGACACTGAAGCTTTCTTT. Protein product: CASSSFGRGEGDTEAFF.

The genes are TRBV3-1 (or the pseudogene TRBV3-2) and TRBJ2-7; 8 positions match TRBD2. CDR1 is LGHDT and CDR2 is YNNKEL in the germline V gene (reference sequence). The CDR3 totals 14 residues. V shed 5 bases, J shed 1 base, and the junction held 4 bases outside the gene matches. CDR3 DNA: TGTGCCAGCAGCTACAGCGGGGGTTCCTACGAGCAGTACTTC. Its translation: CASSYSGGSYEQYF.

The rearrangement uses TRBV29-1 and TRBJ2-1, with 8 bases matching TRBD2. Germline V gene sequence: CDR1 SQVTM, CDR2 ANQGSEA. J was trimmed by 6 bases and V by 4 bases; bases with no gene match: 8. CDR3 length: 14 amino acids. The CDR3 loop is CSVGGLDRGNEQFF. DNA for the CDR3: TGCAGCGTTGGGGGACTAGATAGGGGCAATGAGCAGTTCTTC.

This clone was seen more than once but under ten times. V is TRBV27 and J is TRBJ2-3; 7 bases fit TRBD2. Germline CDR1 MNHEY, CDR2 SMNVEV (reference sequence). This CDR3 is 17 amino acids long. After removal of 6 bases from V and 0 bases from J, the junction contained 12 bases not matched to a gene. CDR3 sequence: CASSTIPGGLSTDTQYF. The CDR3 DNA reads TGTGCCAGCAGCACTATTCCTGGGGGACTAAGCACAGATACGCAGTATTTT.

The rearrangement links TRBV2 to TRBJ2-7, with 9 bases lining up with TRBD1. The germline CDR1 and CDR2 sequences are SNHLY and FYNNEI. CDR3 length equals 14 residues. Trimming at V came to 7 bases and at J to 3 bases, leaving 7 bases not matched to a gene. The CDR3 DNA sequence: TGTGCCAGCAAAACAGGGGGCGAGAGCTACGAGCAGTACTTC. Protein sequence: CASKTGGESYEQYF. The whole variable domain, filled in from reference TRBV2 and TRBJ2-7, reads EPEVTQTPSHQVTQMGQEVILRCVPISNHLYFYWYRQILGQKVEFLVSFYNNEISEKSEIFDDQFSVERPDGSNFTLKIRSTKLEDSAMYFCASKTGGESYEQYFGPGTRLTVT.

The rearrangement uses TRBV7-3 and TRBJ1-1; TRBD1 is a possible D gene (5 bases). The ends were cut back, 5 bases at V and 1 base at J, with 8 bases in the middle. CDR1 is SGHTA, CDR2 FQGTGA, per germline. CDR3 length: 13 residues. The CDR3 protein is CASSRGPNTEAFF. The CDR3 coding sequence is TGTGCCAGCAGCAGGGGCCCGAACACTGAAGCTTTCTTT.

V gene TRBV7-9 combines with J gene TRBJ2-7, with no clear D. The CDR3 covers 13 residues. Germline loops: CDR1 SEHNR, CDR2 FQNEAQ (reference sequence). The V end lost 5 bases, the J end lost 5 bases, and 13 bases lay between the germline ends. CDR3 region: CASSLTVPNEQYF. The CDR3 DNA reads TGTGCCAGCAGCCTTACAGTCCCCAACGAGCAGTACTTC.

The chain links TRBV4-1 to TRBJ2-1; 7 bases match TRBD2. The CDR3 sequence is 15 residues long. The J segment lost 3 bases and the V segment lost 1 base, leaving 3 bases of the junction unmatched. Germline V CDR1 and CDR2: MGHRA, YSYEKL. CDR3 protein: CASSQVGGDYNEQFF. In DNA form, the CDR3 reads TGCGCCAGCAGCCAAGTTGGGGGGGACTACAATGAGCAGTTCTTC.

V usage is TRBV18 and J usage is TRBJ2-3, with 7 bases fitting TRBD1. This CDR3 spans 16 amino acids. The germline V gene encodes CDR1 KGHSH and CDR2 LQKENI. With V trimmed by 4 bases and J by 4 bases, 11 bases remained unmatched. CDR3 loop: CASSLVAGGNPDTQYF. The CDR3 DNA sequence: TGTGCCAGCTCACTCGTCGCAGGGGGAAATCCAGATACGCAGTATTTT.

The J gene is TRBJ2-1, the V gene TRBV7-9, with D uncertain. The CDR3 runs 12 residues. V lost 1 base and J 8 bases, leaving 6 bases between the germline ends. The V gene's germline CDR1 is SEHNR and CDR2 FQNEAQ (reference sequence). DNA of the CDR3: TGTGCCAGCAGCTTAGTTTCATATGAGCAGTTCTTC. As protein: CASSLVSYEQFF.